A selection of T cell receptor beta chains follows, all from one sample in a study of cytotoxic CD8 clonotypes in ibrutinib-treated CLL. Some clones are missing from TCRdb's copy, which holds only in-frame ones; the method was immunoSEQ multiplex PCR. The sample carries 52,000 or so clones, approximately 87% recorded once. Sequencing was performed on PBMCs, taken after 24 months of ibrutinib treatment. The origin of the receptors is a human donor with chronic lymphocytic leukemia. The CDR3 runs from the conserved cysteine through the conserved F or W. The D gene is left open where the match is weak. Clone size is shown for a subset of rows, as once, few, many or a class of expanded clone.

clone size | J gene | D gene | V gene | CDR3 protein | CDR3 DNA
- | TRBJ2-7 | - | TRBV28 | CASSYNRAVYEQYF | TGTGCCAGCAGTTACAACAGGGCAGTCTACGAGCAGTACTTC
- | TRBJ2-2 | - | TRBV6-5 | CASSYSLTWGGELFF | TGTGCCAGCAGTTACTCTCTTACTTGGGGGGGGGAGCTGTTTTTT
- | TRBJ2-2 | - | TRBV28 | CASSSQSGGGVTGELFF | TGTGCCAGCAGTTCCCAATCCGGCGGAGGAGTGACCGGGGAGCTGTTTTTT
- | TRBJ2-3 | - | TRBV7-3 | CASSLSTLGADTQYF | TGTGCCAGCAGCTTAAGCACGCTCGGTGCAGATACGCAGTATTTT
- | TRBJ2-1 | - | TRBV2 | CASSEWVDYNEQFF | TGTGCCAGCAGTGAATGGGTAGACTACAATGAGCAGTTCTTC
- | TRBJ2-1 | TRBD2 | TRBV7-2 | CASRTPSGSGNEQFF | TGTGCCAGCAGAACCCCTAGCGGGAGTGGTAATGAGCAGTTCTTC
- | TRBJ2-1 | TRBD2 | TRBV4-2 | CASSQVGASGHNEQFF | TGTGCCAGCAGCCAAGTTGGGGCTAGCGGGCACAATGAGCAGTTCTTC
- | TRBJ2-7 | TRBD1 | TRBV6-5 | CASSYSSPQGANEQYF | TGTGCCAGCAGTTACTCCTCGCCACAGGGGGCAAACGAGCAGTACTTC
- | TRBJ2-3 | - | TRBV7-2 | CASSLSPTDTQYF | TGTGCCAGCAGCCTATCGCCCACAGATACGCAGTATTTT
few | TRBJ1-5 | TRBD1 | TRBV19 | CASSDRGQPQHF | TGTGCCAGTTCGGACAGGGGTCAGCCCCAGCATTTT
- | TRBJ2-2 | TRBD2 | TRBV11-3 | CASSLDWASGTGGELFF | TGTGCCAGCAGCTTAGATTGGGCTAGCGGGACGGGCGGGGAGCTGTTTTTT
few | TRBJ2-7 | - | TRBV28 | CASSPAEGVLYEQYF | TGTGCCAGCAGTCCAGCCGAGGGAGTTCTCTACGAGCAGTACTTC
- | TRBJ2-1 | TRBD1 | TRBV2 | CASSERGQSEQFF | TGTGCCAGCAGTGAGAGGGGGCAGAGTGAGCAGTTCTTC
- | TRBJ2-7 | - | TRBV7-2 | CASSLKSEQYF | TGTGCCAGCAGCTTAAAATCCGAGCAGTACTTC
- | TRBJ2-2 | - | TRBV9 | CASSVDGDNTGELFF | TGTGCCAGCAGCGTAGATGGAGATAACACCGGGGAGCTGTTTTTT
- | TRBJ1-2 | - | TRBV9 | CASSAGMNYGYTF | TGTGCCAGCAGCGCGGGGATGAACTATGGCTACACCTTC
few | TRBJ2-1 | - | TRBV28 | CASIGGGEQFF | TGTGCCAGTATTGGAGGCGGTGAGCAGTTCTTC
- | TRBJ2-7 | - | TRBV6-1 | CASTEPGVYEQYF | TGTGCCAGCACAGAGCCTGGGGTCTACGAGCAGTACTTC
- | TRBJ1-4 | - | TRBV14 | CASSQVGRDSEKLFF | TGTGCCAGCAGCCAAGTTGGGCGAGATTCAGAAAAACTGTTTTTT
- | TRBJ1-1 | - | TRBV2 | CASSEDPRGAAFF | TGTGCCAGCAGTGAAGATCCCAGGGGAGCAGCTTTCTTT
once | TRBJ2-7 | - | TRBV27 | CASSLRRAGNEQYF | TGTGCCAGCAGTTTACGGAGAGCCGGGAACGAGCAGTACTTC
- | TRBJ2-2 | - | TRBV29-1 | CSVEDYSPKGRELFF | TGCAGCGTTGAAGATTATTCCCCTAAGGGCAGGGAGCTGTTTTTT
- | TRBJ2-3 | TRBD2 | TRBV6-1 | CASSKLAGGEDTQYF | TGTGCCAGCAGCAAACTAGCGGGAGGAGAAGATACGCAGTATTTT
- | TRBJ1-5 | - | TRBV19 | CASSIGRYSNQPQHF | TGTGCCAGTAGTATAGGCAGGTATAGCAATCAGCCCCAGCATTTT
few | TRBJ1-2 | TRBD1 | TRBV5-1 | CASSPGQNYGYTF | TGCGCCAGCAGTCCGGGACAGAACTATGGCTACACCTTC
- | TRBJ2-7 | TRBD1 | TRBV5-5 | CASRGQGNYEQYF | TGTGCCAGCAGGGGACAGGGGAACTACGAGCAGTACTTC
- | TRBJ2-7 | - | TRBV5-1 | CASSLEWGANEQYF | TGCGCCAGCAGCTTGGAATGGGGGGCCAATGAGCAGTACTTC